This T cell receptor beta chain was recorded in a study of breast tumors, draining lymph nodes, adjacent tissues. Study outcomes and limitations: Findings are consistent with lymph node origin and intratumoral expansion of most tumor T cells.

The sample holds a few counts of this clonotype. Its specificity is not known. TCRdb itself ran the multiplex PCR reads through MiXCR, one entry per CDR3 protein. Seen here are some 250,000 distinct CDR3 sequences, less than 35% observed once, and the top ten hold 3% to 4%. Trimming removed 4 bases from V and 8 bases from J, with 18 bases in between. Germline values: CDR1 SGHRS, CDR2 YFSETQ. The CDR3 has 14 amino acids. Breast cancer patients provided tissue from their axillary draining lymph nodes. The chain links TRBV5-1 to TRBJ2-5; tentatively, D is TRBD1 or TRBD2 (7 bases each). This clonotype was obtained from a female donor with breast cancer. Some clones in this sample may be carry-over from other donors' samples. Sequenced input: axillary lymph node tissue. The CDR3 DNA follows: TGCGCCAGCAGCCGCCGCCAGGGGGGGGACACCCAGTACTTC. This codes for CASSRRQGGDTQYF.